This is a list of T cell receptor beta chains from one sample in a study of OX40 agonist ivuxolimab in advanced cancers. Clones were sequenced by immunoSEQ multiplex PCR, and TCRdb holds only the in-frame ones, with some missing. The table records some 35,000 clones, around 80% of them present only once. Sequencing used CD4+ or CD8+ T cells sorted from blood, obtained in a trial of the OX40 agonist ivuxolimab. These TCRs come from an adult with an advanced solid tumor such as melanoma, head and neck, liver or kidney cancer. Each CDR3 is given with its conserved first and last residue. D genes are given only for firm matches. The listing skips clone size in some rows; elsewhere it reads once, few, many or a size class.

v_call	d_call	clone_size	j_call	cdr3_nt	cdr3_aa
TRBV6-5	TRBD2	NA	TRBJ2-2	TGTGCCAGCAGTTCTACTAGCGGGGCTGGGGGGGAGCTGTTTTTT	CASSSTSGAGGELFF
TRBV11-2	TRBD1	NA	TRBJ2-2	TGTGCCAGCAGCTTAGTCCGGGACAGGGGACTTCTAGACGGGGAGCTGTTTTTT	CASSLVRDRGLLDGELFF
TRBV4-1	NA	NA	TRBJ1-2	TGCGCCAGCAGCCCCGCACCTAGCTATGGCTACACCTTC	CASSPAPSYGYTF
TRBV13	TRBD1	once	TRBJ2-5	TGTGCCAGCAGCTTACACCCCGACAGGGCACAAGAGACCCAGTACTTC	CASSLHPDRAQETQYF
TRBV2	NA	NA	TRBJ2-3	TGTGCCCGGTACGAGTATACAGATACGCAGTATTTT	CARYEYTDTQYF
TRBV5-8	NA	NA	TRBJ1-6	TGTGCCAGCAGCTTGAGGGACACTCATTCACCCCTCCACTTT	CASSLRDTHSPLHF
TRBV5-5	NA	NA	TRBJ2-7	TGTGCCAGCAGCTTCGAGCCTCCCGAGGACTACGAGCAGTACTTC	CASSFEPPEDYEQYF
TRBV5-4	NA	NA	TRBJ2-5	TGTGCCAGCAGCTTGGGACTAGACGGAGAGACCCAGTACTTC	CASSLGLDGETQYF
TRBV28	TRBD1	once	TRBJ1-5	TGTGCCAGCAGGGGGGGACAGGGGGCTATTCAGCCCCAGCATTTT	CASRGGQGAIQPQHF
TRBV28	TRBD1	NA	TRBJ1-4	TGTGCCAGCAGTTTAGCATACAGGGGACCCGCAACTAATGAAAAACTGTTTTTT	CASSLAYRGPATNEKLFF
TRBV23-1	NA	once	TRBJ2-5	TGCGCCAGCAGCCGCAGGGGTTCAGAGACCCAGTACTTC	CASSRRGSETQYF
TRBV28	TRBD1	NA	TRBJ1-1	TGTGCCAGCAGTTTAGCCTCCTCGGACCGGGACAGGGGCATGAACACTGAAGCTTTCTTT	CASSLASSDRDRGMNTEAFF
TRBV7-2	NA	NA	TRBJ2-5	TGTGCCAGCAGCTTATCATCGGGACAAGAGACCCAGTACTTC	CASSLSSGQETQYF
TRBV18	NA	once	TRBJ2-3	TGTGCCAGCTCACCCAAGGACAGCCTTGCTAGCACAGATACGCAGTATTTT	CASSPKDSLASTDTQYF
TRBV6-6	TRBD1	NA	TRBJ2-7	TGTGCCAGCAGTCTGTGGACAGGGGGCCACGAGCAGTACTTC	CASSLWTGGHEQYF
TRBV6-6	TRBD1	NA	TRBJ1-1	TGTGCCAGCAGCTCCACAGGGGGGAACACTGAAGCTTTCTTT	CASSSTGGNTEAFF
TRBV19	TRBD2	NA	TRBJ2-5	TGTGCCAGTAGTGGGTTTAGCGGGGGGCGGGGAGAGACCCAGTACTTC	CASSGFSGGRGETQYF
TRBV6-1	TRBD2	NA	TRBJ2-3	TGTGCCAGCAGTGAATTCTGGACTAGGTCGGCAGATACGCAGTATTTT	CASSEFWTRSADTQYF
TRBV7-8	TRBD2	NA	TRBJ2-7	TGTGCCAGCAGCTTCCGGACTAGCGGGGGCCCTACCTACGAGCAGTACTTC	CASSFRTSGGPTYEQYF
TRBV28	NA	NA	TRBJ1-2	TGTGCCAGCAGCCCCTTCAGGTCAGCTAACTATGGCTACACCTTC	CASSPFRSANYGYTF
TRBV2	NA	NA	TRBJ1-4	TGTGCCAGCATGGAAGGGGTTAAGGAAAAACTGTTTTTT	CASMEGVKEKLFF
TRBV5-1	TRBD1	NA	TRBJ1-4	TGCGCCAGCAAAGGGGGCGAAAAACTGTTTTTT	CASKGGEKLFF
TRBV6-5	NA	NA	TRBJ2-7	TGTGCCAGCAGCCTAACCGGACAGCTGGTATACGAGCAGTACTTC	CASSLTGQLVYEQYF
TRBV28	TRBD1	NA	TRBJ1-2	TGTGCCAGCAGTTTGTACAGGGGGAATGGCTACACCTTC	CASSLYRGNGYTF
TRBV19	NA	NA	TRBJ1-1	TGTGCCAGTAATTGCGATAAAGCTTTCTTT	CASNCDKAFF
TRBV28	NA	NA	TRBJ2-1	TGTGCCAGCAGTTTCTCATTCGGACCCTTCTACAATGAGCAGTTCTTC	CASSFSFGPFYNEQFF
TRBV5-6	NA	few	TRBJ1-2	TGTGCCAGCAGCCCCGGAGAGAGCTACTATGGCTACACCTTC	CASSPGESYYGYTF
TRBV19	NA	NA	TRBJ1-1	TGTGCCAGTAGTATCTGGGATATGAACACTGAAGCTTTCTTT	CASSIWDMNTEAFF
TRBV2	TRBD1	once	TRBJ1-2	TGTGCCAGCAGTGAAGCAGGGGGCGTCTATGGCTACACCTTC	CASSEAGGVYGYTF
TRBV4-1	TRBD2	once	TRBJ2-1	TGCGCCAGCAGCCTCGGACTAGCGGGAGGGTTGAATGAGCAGTTCTTC	CASSLGLAGGLNEQFF
TRBV6-5	NA	NA	TRBJ1-5	TGTGCCAGCGGGTCGAATCAGCCCCAGCATTTT	CASGSNQPQHF
TRBV5-8	NA	once	TRBJ2-1	TGTGCCAGCAGCTTGGCAGGACGATACAATGAGCAGTTCTTC	CASSLAGRYNEQFF
TRBV2	NA	NA	TRBJ1-6	TGTGCCAGCAGGGAAGATAGCTCCTATAATTCACCCCTCCACTTT	CASREDSSYNSPLHF
TRBV29-1	NA	NA	TRBJ2-2	TGCAGCGCGACTGATATAACAACCGGGGAGCTGTTTTTT	CSATDITTGELFF
TRBV29-1	NA	once	TRBJ2-7	TGCAGCGTTGGACTGACAGGCCCCTACGAGCAGTACTTC	CSVGLTGPYEQYF
TRBV9	TRBD2	NA	TRBJ2-3	TGTGCCAGCAGCCCCAGCGGGGGGGGACCCCTTCCCACAGATACGCAGTATTTT	CASSPSGGGPLPTDTQYF
TRBV13	NA	NA	TRBJ2-3	TGTGCCAGCAGCTTAGAGGGGGGCTGGACAGATACGCAGTATTTT	CASSLEGGWTDTQYF
TRBV27	NA	NA	TRBJ2-7	TGTGCCAGCAGTTTAGGGCACGAGCAGTACTTC	CASSLGHEQYF
TRBV19	NA	NA	TRBJ1-2	TGTGCCAGTAGGGCACAGACGGGGCGATTCTATGGCTACACCTTC	CASRAQTGRFYGYTF
TRBV28	NA	NA	TRBJ2-3	TGTGCCAGCAGTTTATGGCGGAGCACAGATACGCAGTATTTT	CASSLWRSTDTQYF
TRBV29-1	NA	NA	TRBJ2-1	TGCAGCGTTCCGCGGAGGGGGATTGGGGATGAGCAGTTCTTC	CSVPRRGIGDEQFF
TRBV23-1	TRBD2	NA	TRBJ2-3	TGCGCCAGCAGTCAATCGCTAGCGGGCAGGAGAGGAGATACGCAGTATTTT	CASSQSLAGRRGDTQYF